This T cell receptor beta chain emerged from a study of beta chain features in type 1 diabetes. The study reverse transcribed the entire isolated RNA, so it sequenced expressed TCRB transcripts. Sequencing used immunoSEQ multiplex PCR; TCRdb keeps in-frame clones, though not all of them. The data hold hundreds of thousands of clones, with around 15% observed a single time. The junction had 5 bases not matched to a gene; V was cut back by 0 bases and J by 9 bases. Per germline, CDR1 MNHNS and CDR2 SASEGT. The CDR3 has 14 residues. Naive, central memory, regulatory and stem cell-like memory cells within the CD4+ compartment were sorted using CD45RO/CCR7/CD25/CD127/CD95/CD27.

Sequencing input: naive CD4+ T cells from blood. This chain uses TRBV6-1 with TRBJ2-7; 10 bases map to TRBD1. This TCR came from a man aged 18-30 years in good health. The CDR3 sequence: CASSEARQGAVQYF. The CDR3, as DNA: TGTGCCAGCAGTGAAGCTAGACAGGGGGCCGTGCAGTACTTC.